This T cell receptor (beta chain) was sequenced during a study of neurological immune-mediated disorders. This CDR3 region has 14 residues. Germline CDR1 is LGHDT and CDR2 is YNNKEL (reference sequence). The ends lost 6 bases at V and 7 bases at J; junction bases unmatched: 9. The cDNA was synthesized by means of template-switch 5'RACE, which was carried out with 10-nucleotide random UMIs. One entry per CDR3 protein results from TCRdb running MiXCR on the 5' RACE reads. The table shows tens of thousands of distinct CDR3 sequences, with less than 1.6% occurring only once. This clonotype was seen at least ten times.

Source material: PBMCs. The sequence came from a woman aged 30 to 39 with multiple sclerosis. The chain has TRBV3-1 and TRBJ1-2; TRBD1 matches at 9 bases. The CDR3 reads CASSRGQGRGGYTF. The CDR3 DNA follows: TGTGCCAGCAGTCGAGGACAGGGGCGAGGTGGCTACACCTTC.